This is a list of T cell receptor beta chains from one sample in a study of cytomegalovirus exposure and HLA in healthy donors. Libraries were prepared by immunoSEQ multiplex PCR; TCRdb keeps only in-frame clonotypes and omits some of them. The sample consists of 90,000 to 150,000 clones, over 75% of them appearing once. The sequenced material came from PBMCs. The origin of the receptors is a man in his forties or fifties in good health and CMV-seronegative. CDR3s include the opening cysteine and the closing phenylalanine or tryptophan. A D gene is named only where the DNA matches it firmly. The size entry is marked missing in some rows and otherwise reads once, few, many or a size class.

CDR3 DNA: TGTGCCATCAGTGACAGGGTCTTGGATTCACCCCTCCACTTT
CDR3 protein: CAISDRVLDSPLHF
clone size: NA
D gene: NA
V gene: TRBV10-3
J gene: TRBJ1-6

CDR3 DNA: TGTGCCAGCAGCGAACTTGACAGGGCCTACGAGCAGTACTTC
CDR3 protein: CASSELDRAYEQYF
clone size: NA
D gene: TRBD1
V gene: TRBV28
J gene: TRBJ2-7

CDR3 DNA: TGTGCCAGCAGCCGCGACAGAAATCAGCCCCAGCATTTT
CDR3 protein: CASSRDRNQPQHF
clone size: NA
D gene: NA
V gene: TRBV7-9
J gene: TRBJ1-5

CDR3 DNA: TGTGCCAGCAGCCCCTCGGGGACTAGCGGGAGGGGGACCGGGGAGCTGTTTTTT
CDR3 protein: CASSPSGTSGRGTGELFF
clone size: few
D gene: TRBD2
V gene: TRBV7-3
J gene: TRBJ2-2

CDR3 DNA: TGTGCCAGCAGCCAAGCTGGGACAGGCGATGAGTGGTATGGCTACACCTTC
CDR3 protein: CASSQAGTGDEWYGYTF
clone size: NA
D gene: TRBD1
V gene: TRBV14
J gene: TRBJ1-2

CDR3 DNA: TGTGCCAGCAGCTCCGGGGGCATCGCGACAGGGTCGAGCATGTACTTC
CDR3 protein: CASSSGGIATGSSMYF
clone size: NA
D gene: NA
V gene: TRBV7-3
J gene: TRBJ2-7

CDR3 DNA: TGCGCCAGCAGCTCAACTAGCGGGGGGGCCTACGAGCAGTACTTC
CDR3 protein: CASSSTSGGAYEQYF
clone size: NA
D gene: TRBD2
V gene: TRBV5-1
J gene: TRBJ2-7

CDR3 DNA: TGTGCCACCAGCAGGGAACAGGGGGCTGGCAAAAACATTCAGTACTTC
CDR3 protein: CATSREQGAGKNIQYF
clone size: NA
D gene: TRBD1
V gene: TRBV15
J gene: TRBJ2-4

CDR3 DNA: TGTGCCAGCAGCTCCAGGGGAGAGACCCAGTACTTC
CDR3 protein: CASSSRGETQYF
clone size: NA
D gene: NA
V gene: TRBV9
J gene: TRBJ2-5

CDR3 DNA: TGTGCCTCGCGGGGACAGGGGGCCGTGAGTAATGAAAAACTGTTTTTT
CDR3 protein: CASRGQGAVSNEKLFF
clone size: NA
D gene: TRBD1
V gene: TRBV27
J gene: TRBJ1-4

CDR3 DNA: TGTGCCAGCAGCTTAGATTCAGGGGCCCAGTACTTC
CDR3 protein: CASSLDSGAQYF
clone size: NA
D gene: NA
V gene: TRBV7-2
J gene: TRBJ2-5

CDR3 DNA: TGTGCCAGCAGCCAAGGACAGGTGAACTCCTACGAGCAGTACTTC
CDR3 protein: CASSQGQVNSYEQYF
clone size: NA
D gene: TRBD1
V gene: TRBV5-6
J gene: TRBJ2-7

CDR3 DNA: TGCGCCAGCAGCCTTGTACCGGGACAGTCCTACGAGCAGTACTTC
CDR3 protein: CASSLVPGQSYEQYF
clone size: NA
D gene: TRBD1
V gene: TRBV4-1
J gene: TRBJ2-7

CDR3 DNA: TGTGCCAGCAGCCACACCTCGGAGGGCTACACCTTC
CDR3 protein: CASSHTSEGYTF
clone size: NA
D gene: NA
V gene: TRBV14
J gene: TRBJ1-2

CDR3 DNA: TGTGCCAGTAGTACTTCAGGGAATGAGCAGTTCTTC
CDR3 protein: CASSTSGNEQFF
clone size: once
D gene: NA
V gene: TRBV19
J gene: TRBJ2-1

CDR3 DNA: TGTGCCAGCAGTTTTTCCATCTCCTACAATGAGCAGTTCTTC
CDR3 protein: CASSFSISYNEQFF
clone size: NA
D gene: NA
V gene: TRBV28
J gene: TRBJ2-1

CDR3 DNA: TGCGCCAGCAACGACAGGGGAATTCAGGACACTGAAGCTTTCTTT
CDR3 protein: CASNDRGIQDTEAFF
clone size: NA
D gene: TRBD1
V gene: TRBV10-2
J gene: TRBJ1-1

CDR3 DNA: TGTGCCAGTAGAAAACAGGTTTACACTGAAGCTTTCTTT
CDR3 protein: CASRKQVYTEAFF
clone size: NA
D gene: NA
V gene: TRBV19
J gene: TRBJ1-1

CDR3 DNA: TGCAGCGTTGAAACCCCCCAGGGGGTGAGTGGAAACACCATATATTTT
CDR3 protein: CSVETPQGVSGNTIYF
clone size: once
D gene: TRBD1
V gene: TRBV29-1
J gene: TRBJ1-3

CDR3 DNA: TGCGCCAGCAGCCAAGAGACCCGACTAGCGGGAGTCCATGAGCAGTTCTTC
CDR3 protein: CASSQETRLAGVHEQFF
clone size: NA
D gene: TRBD2
V gene: TRBV4-3
J gene: TRBJ2-1

CDR3 DNA: TGCGCCAGCAGCCAAGAGGACAGAGCTCCTACGAATGAGCAGTTCTTC
CDR3 protein: CASSQEDRAPTNEQFF
clone size: NA
D gene: NA
V gene: TRBV4-1
J gene: TRBJ2-1

CDR3 DNA: TGCGCCAGCAGCTTTAACAGGGGCGGCTACACCTTC
CDR3 protein: CASSFNRGGYTF
clone size: NA
D gene: TRBD1
V gene: TRBV7-9
J gene: TRBJ1-2

CDR3 DNA: TGCGCCAGCAGTCATGGACAGGGGGGAATTACCTACGAGCAGTACTTC
CDR3 protein: CASSHGQGGITYEQYF
clone size: NA
D gene: TRBD1
V gene: TRBV4-1
J gene: TRBJ2-7

CDR3 DNA: TGTGCCAGCAGACGGTCTGCCTACGAGCAGTACTTC
CDR3 protein: CASRRSAYEQYF
clone size: NA
D gene: NA
V gene: TRBV28
J gene: TRBJ2-7

CDR3 DNA: TGCGCCAGCAGCCGACAGGACCGCACAGATACGCAGTATTTT
CDR3 protein: CASSRQDRTDTQYF
clone size: NA
D gene: NA
V gene: TRBV5-1
J gene: TRBJ2-3

CDR3 DNA: TGTGCCAGCAGGACAGGGGGCGATCTCTCTGAAGCTTTCTTT
CDR3 protein: CASRTGGDLSEAFF
clone size: NA
D gene: TRBD1
V gene: TRBV25-1
J gene: TRBJ1-1

CDR3 DNA: TGTGCCAGCAGCCTGCGGGAGTTTCCGTCCCAGTACTTC
CDR3 protein: CASSLREFPSQYF
clone size: NA
D gene: TRBD2
V gene: TRBV7-9
J gene: TRBJ2-5

CDR3 DNA: TGTGCCAGCCGACTAGCGGGGGTCCACGAGCAGTACTTC
CDR3 protein: CASRLAGVHEQYF
clone size: NA
D gene: TRBD2
V gene: TRBV6-5
J gene: TRBJ2-7

CDR3 DNA: TGTGCCAGCAGCGTCCAGGGGAGAGCCAAAAACATTCAGTACTTC
CDR3 protein: CASSVQGRAKNIQYF
clone size: NA
D gene: NA
V gene: TRBV5-4
J gene: TRBJ2-4

CDR3 DNA: TGTGCTTTGGACAGGGGAGGCGAAAAACTGTTTTTT
CDR3 protein: CALDRGGEKLFF
clone size: NA
D gene: TRBD1
V gene: TRBV30
J gene: TRBJ1-4

CDR3 DNA: TGTGCCAGCAGCTTGGCCGAGGAGGAGACCCAGTACTTC
CDR3 protein: CASSLAEEETQYF
clone size: NA
D gene: NA
V gene: TRBV5-8
J gene: TRBJ2-5

CDR3 DNA: TGTGCCAGCAGCCCGCAGGGTGAAAAACTGTTTTTT
CDR3 protein: CASSPQGEKLFF
clone size: NA
D gene: NA
V gene: TRBV7-2
J gene: TRBJ1-4

CDR3 DNA: TGTGCCAGCAGCTCCCTGTCGGGAGGGTCCGGGGAGCTGTTTTTT
CDR3 protein: CASSSLSGGSGELFF
clone size: NA
D gene: TRBD2
V gene: TRBV11-3
J gene: TRBJ2-2

CDR3 DNA: TGTGCCAGCTCATCAGGGAACACCGGGGAGCTGTTTTTT
CDR3 protein: CASSSGNTGELFF
clone size: NA
D gene: NA
V gene: TRBV18
J gene: TRBJ2-2

CDR3 DNA: TGTGCCTGGAGAGCCCATATGACTAACTATGGCTACACCTTC
CDR3 protein: CAWRAHMTNYGYTF
clone size: NA
D gene: NA
V gene: TRBV30
J gene: TRBJ1-2

CDR3 DNA: TGTGCCAGCAGCTTAGGGGACAGGGTGTCTGAAAAACTGTTTTTT
CDR3 protein: CASSLGDRVSEKLFF
clone size: few
D gene: TRBD1
V gene: TRBV7-9
J gene: TRBJ1-4

CDR3 DNA: TGTGCCAGCAGACCTACAGGGGGCACTGAAGCTTTCTTT
CDR3 protein: CASRPTGGTEAFF
clone size: NA
D gene: TRBD1
V gene: TRBV2
J gene: TRBJ1-1

CDR3 DNA: TGCGCCAGCAGCTTGATCGCAGGTGAATATAATAATGGCTACACCTTC
CDR3 protein: CASSLIAGEYNNGYTF
clone size: NA
D gene: NA
V gene: TRBV5-1
J gene: TRBJ1-2

CDR3 DNA: TGCGCCAGCAGCTTGGCACCAACCGGGACAGGGCCCGGGGAGCTGTTTTTT
CDR3 protein: CASSLAPTGTGPGELFF
clone size: NA
D gene: TRBD1
V gene: TRBV5-1
J gene: TRBJ2-2

CDR3 DNA: TGTGCCAGCTCAGCCGACAGACTCCAAACCGGGGAGCTGTTTTTT
CDR3 protein: CASSADRLQTGELFF
clone size: once
D gene: NA
V gene: TRBV18
J gene: TRBJ2-2

CDR3 DNA: TGTGCCAGTAGTATGACGGGGACAGGGGTCGACGAGCAGTACTTC
CDR3 protein: CASSMTGTGVDEQYF
clone size: NA
D gene: TRBD1
V gene: TRBV19
J gene: TRBJ2-7

CDR3 DNA: TGTGCCAGCATTCCGCAGTTGGCCGGGGAGCTGTTTTTT
CDR3 protein: CASIPQLAGELFF
clone size: NA
D gene: NA
V gene: TRBV2
J gene: TRBJ2-2

CDR3 DNA: TGTGCCTGGAGTGGTGGCGGGAGGGGTGTCTACGAGCAGTACTTC
CDR3 protein: CAWSGGGRGVYEQYF
clone size: NA
D gene: TRBD2
V gene: TRBV30
J gene: TRBJ2-7

CDR3 DNA: TGTGCCAGCAGTTTTCCCGGGACAGACAATTCACCCCTCCACTTT
CDR3 protein: CASSFPGTDNSPLHF
clone size: NA
D gene: TRBD1
V gene: TRBV28
J gene: TRBJ1-6

CDR3 DNA: TGCAGTGCTAGGCGGGATACGCAGTATTTT
CDR3 protein: CSARRDTQYF
clone size: NA
D gene: NA
V gene: TRBV20-1
J gene: TRBJ2-3

CDR3 DNA: TGTGCCAGCAGTGTTCTAGCGGGAGGTGGTCTCGAGCAGTACTTC
CDR3 protein: CASSVLAGGGLEQYF
clone size: NA
D gene: TRBD2
V gene: TRBV28
J gene: TRBJ2-7

CDR3 DNA: TGTGCCACCAGCATAAGTACCGGGACAGTCGCTGAAGCTTTCTTT
CDR3 protein: CATSISTGTVAEAFF
clone size: medium-sized
D gene: TRBD1
V gene: TRBV15
J gene: TRBJ1-1

CDR3 DNA: TGTGCCAGCAGTGTAGCGGGAGGGTCCTACGAGCAGTACTTC
CDR3 protein: CASSVAGGSYEQYF
clone size: few
D gene: TRBD2
V gene: TRBV2
J gene: TRBJ2-7

CDR3 DNA: TGTGCCTGGAGCCTGACAGTAAACTATGGCTACACCTTC
CDR3 protein: CAWSLTVNYGYTF
clone size: few
D gene: NA
V gene: TRBV30
J gene: TRBJ1-2

CDR3 DNA: TGTGCCAGCAGTTTATCGAGGGGGCCCCGGCAGTACTTC
CDR3 protein: CASSLSRGPRQYF
clone size: NA
D gene: TRBD1
V gene: TRBV27
J gene: TRBJ2-7

CDR3 DNA: TGTGCCAGCAGCTTAATACCGCGGGGGACCGGGGAGCTGTTTTTT
CDR3 protein: CASSLIPRGTGELFF
clone size: NA
D gene: TRBD2
V gene: TRBV7-3
J gene: TRBJ2-2

CDR3 DNA: TGTGCCAGTAGTATAAGGCAGAACCTCCAACCGGGGGTCTACGAGCAGTACTTC
CDR3 protein: CASSIRQNLQPGVYEQYF
clone size: NA
D gene: NA
V gene: TRBV19
J gene: TRBJ2-7

CDR3 DNA: TGTGCCAGCAGTGTCGATAGCGGGGCCCTCTACAATGAGCAGTTCTTC
CDR3 protein: CASSVDSGALYNEQFF
clone size: NA
D gene: TRBD2
V gene: TRBV6-1
J gene: TRBJ2-1

CDR3 DNA: TGTGCCAGCAGCTTATTTAGTAGGCAGGGCTGGGTCGATGAGCAGTTCTTC
CDR3 protein: CASSLFSRQGWVDEQFF
clone size: NA
D gene: NA
V gene: TRBV11-2
J gene: TRBJ2-1

CDR3 DNA: TGTGCCAGCAGCTTATTGTACAGGGGGCTGAAGGGTGAAGCTTTCTTT
CDR3 protein: CASSLLYRGLKGEAFF
clone size: few
D gene: TRBD1
V gene: TRBV7-9
J gene: TRBJ1-1

CDR3 DNA: TGTGCCAGCAGCTCCTGGGACAGAAACACCGGGGAGCTGTTTTTT
CDR3 protein: CASSSWDRNTGELFF
clone size: NA
D gene: TRBD1
V gene: TRBV7-2
J gene: TRBJ2-2

CDR3 DNA: TGTGCCAGCAGTTTAGGGGGGAGCAATCAGCCCCAGCATTTT
CDR3 protein: CASSLGGSNQPQHF
clone size: NA
D gene: NA
V gene: TRBV27
J gene: TRBJ1-5

CDR3 DNA: TGTGCCAGCAGCGTAGTGGACAACTATAATTCACCCCTCCACTTT
CDR3 protein: CASSVVDNYNSPLHF
clone size: NA
D gene: NA
V gene: TRBV9
J gene: TRBJ1-6

CDR3 DNA: TGCAGCGTTGAAGAAGTGGGCAGGGGTAACACCGGGGAGCTGTTTTTT
CDR3 protein: CSVEEVGRGNTGELFF
clone size: NA
D gene: NA
V gene: TRBV29-1
J gene: TRBJ2-2

CDR3 DNA: TGTGCCAGTAGTATAGGTGTACGAGGGGGCGGGGAGCCCCAGCATTTT
CDR3 protein: CASSIGVRGGGEPQHF
clone size: NA
D gene: TRBD1
V gene: TRBV19
J gene: TRBJ1-5